This is a list of T cell receptor beta chains from one sample in a study of shared clonotypes between healthy human individuals. Using immunoSEQ multiplex PCR, the repertoire was profiled, and TCRdb retains in-frame clones only, with some absent. This sample yields about 490,000 clones, of which roughly four fifths are seen a single time; 10% to 15% belongs to the top ten. The sequenced material came from PBMCs. Receptor source: a woman aged 40 to 50 in good health. Some clones in this sample may be carry-over from other donors' samples. Each CDR3 is given with its conserved first and last residue. A D gene is named only where the DNA matches it firmly. Size is stated for part of the rows, as once, few or many counts, or as a class when the clone is expanded.

d_gene: NA
len: 14
v_gene: TRBV14
j_gene: TRBJ2-5
abundance: few
CDR3nt: TGTGCCAGCAGCCAAGACAGGGTAGGGGAGACCCAGTACTTC
CDR3aa: CASSQDRVGETQYF

d_gene: NA
len: 12
v_gene: TRBV7-9
j_gene: TRBJ2-3
abundance: NA
CDR3nt: TGTGCCAGCCAGTCGGCTCGAGATACGCAGTATTTT
CDR3aa: CASQSARDTQYF

d_gene: TRBD1
len: 14
v_gene: TRBV7-9
j_gene: TRBJ1-2
abundance: NA
CDR3nt: TGCGCCAGCAGCTTAGACAGGGGGCAATTTGGCTACACCTTC
CDR3aa: CASSLDRGQFGYTF

d_gene: TRBD1
len: 16
v_gene: TRBV27
j_gene: TRBJ1-5
abundance: NA
CDR3nt: TGTGCCAGCAGTTTATGGGGGACAGGGGAGAATCAGCCCCAGCATTTT
CDR3aa: CASSLWGTGENQPQHF

d_gene: NA
len: 18
v_gene: TRBV9
j_gene: TRBJ2-3
abundance: NA
CDR3nt: TGTGCCAGCAGCGTTAATTTTCGTGAGATGACTAGCACAGATACGCAGTATTTT
CDR3aa: CASSVNFREMTSTDTQYF

d_gene: TRBD1
len: 14
v_gene: TRBV15
j_gene: TRBJ2-5
abundance: NA
CDR3nt: TGTGCCACCAGCAGAGATCAGGGGGCGCAGACCCAGTACTTC
CDR3aa: CATSRDQGAQTQYF

d_gene: NA
len: 19
v_gene: TRBV28
j_gene: TRBJ1-4
abundance: many
CDR3nt: TGTGCCAGCAGTTCCGAGGAATTTATGACATGGAGCACTAATGAAAAACTGTTTTTT
CDR3aa: CASSSEEFMTWSTNEKLFF

d_gene: TRBD2
len: 14
v_gene: TRBV30
j_gene: TRBJ2-7
abundance: many
CDR3nt: TGTGCCTGGAGTAGAGAGACTAGCGGGAGCGGGCAGTACTTC
CDR3aa: CAWSRETSGSGQYF

d_gene: TRBD1
len: 15
v_gene: TRBV27
j_gene: TRBJ1-4
abundance: few
CDR3nt: TGTGCCAGCAGCCCCGACAGGGGTGGGAATGAAAAACTGTTTTTT
CDR3aa: CASSPDRGGNEKLFF

d_gene: NA
len: 14
v_gene: TRBV4-2
j_gene: TRBJ1-2
abundance: NA
CDR3nt: TGTGCCAGCAGCCAAGACCTGGGGAACTATGGCTACACCTTC
CDR3aa: CASSQDLGNYGYTF

d_gene: TRBD1
len: 13
v_gene: TRBV11-2
j_gene: TRBJ1-4
abundance: NA
CDR3nt: TGTGCCAGCTGCCGGGACAGGGGTGAAAAACTGTTTTTT
CDR3aa: CASCRDRGEKLFF

d_gene: TRBD1
len: 17
v_gene: TRBV7-2
j_gene: TRBJ1-2
abundance: NA
CDR3nt: TGTGCCAGCAGCCCGTTAACCGGGACAGCCCGACGTTATGGCTACACCTTC
CDR3aa: CASSPLTGTARRYGYTF

d_gene: NA
len: 12
v_gene: TRBV28
j_gene: TRBJ2-7
abundance: NA
CDR3nt: TGTGCCAGCACACGCGGTGCCCACGAGCAGTACTTC
CDR3aa: CASTRGAHEQYF

d_gene: NA
len: 15
v_gene: TRBV7-8
j_gene: TRBJ2-7
abundance: NA
CDR3nt: TGTGCCAGCAGCGCTAGCCGGGTCCTATCCTACGAGCAGTACTTC
CDR3aa: CASSASRVLSYEQYF

d_gene: NA
len: 15
v_gene: TRBV7-6
j_gene: TRBJ2-7
abundance: NA
CDR3nt: TGTGCCAGCAGTTTCCTCCGCTACTCACCCTACGAGCAGTACTTC
CDR3aa: CASSFLRYSPYEQYF

d_gene: NA
len: 14
v_gene: TRBV23-1
j_gene: TRBJ1-2
abundance: NA
CDR3nt: TGCGCCAGCAGCCGAATACAGGAAAGGGATGGCTACACCTTC
CDR3aa: CASSRIQERDGYTF

d_gene: NA
len: 14
v_gene: TRBV7-9
j_gene: TRBJ2-7
abundance: NA
CDR3nt: TGTGCCAGCAGCTTAAATCCAGGGTCCTACGAGCAGTACTTC
CDR3aa: CASSLNPGSYEQYF

d_gene: TRBD1
len: 17
v_gene: TRBV5-4
j_gene: TRBJ1-2
abundance: NA
CDR3nt: TGTGCCAGCAGCTTAAAAGGGGGAACAGGGGGGATCTATGGCTACACCTTC
CDR3aa: CASSLKGGTGGIYGYTF

d_gene: NA
len: 14
v_gene: TRBV7-2
j_gene: TRBJ1-5
abundance: few
CDR3nt: TGTGCCAGCAGCTCGACTACAGGGACTCAGCCCCAGCATTTT
CDR3aa: CASSSTTGTQPQHF

d_gene: TRBD2
len: 15
v_gene: TRBV28
j_gene: TRBJ2-2
abundance: NA
CDR3nt: TGTGCCAGCAGTTTACTAGCGGACCACACCGGGGAGCTGTTTTTT
CDR3aa: CASSLLADHTGELFF

d_gene: TRBD2
len: 16
v_gene: TRBV6-6
j_gene: TRBJ2-3
abundance: NA
CDR3nt: TGTGCCAGCAGTATGGGACTAGCGGGAGGCTCAGATACGCAGTATTTT
CDR3aa: CASSMGLAGGSDTQYF

d_gene: NA
len: 14
v_gene: TRBV2
j_gene: TRBJ2-2
abundance: many
CDR3nt: TGTGCCAGCAGGTCAGGGACGGACACCGGGGAGCTGTTTTTT
CDR3aa: CASRSGTDTGELFF

d_gene: NA
len: 12
v_gene: TRBV5-1
j_gene: TRBJ2-5
abundance: NA
CDR3nt: TGCGCCAGCAGCTTGGACTGGGAGACCCAGTACTTC
CDR3aa: CASSLDWETQYF

d_gene: TRBD2
len: 16
v_gene: TRBV14
j_gene: TRBJ2-1
abundance: NA
CDR3nt: TGTGCCAGCAGCCAAGATTCGGCTAGCGGGGAGGGGGCTCAGTTCTTC
CDR3aa: CASSQDSASGEGAQFF

d_gene: TRBD2
len: 15
v_gene: TRBV6-1
j_gene: TRBJ2-2
abundance: once
CDR3nt: TGTGCCAGCAGTGACCGGACTAGCGGGCGTGGGGAGCTGTTTTTT
CDR3aa: CASSDRTSGRGELFF